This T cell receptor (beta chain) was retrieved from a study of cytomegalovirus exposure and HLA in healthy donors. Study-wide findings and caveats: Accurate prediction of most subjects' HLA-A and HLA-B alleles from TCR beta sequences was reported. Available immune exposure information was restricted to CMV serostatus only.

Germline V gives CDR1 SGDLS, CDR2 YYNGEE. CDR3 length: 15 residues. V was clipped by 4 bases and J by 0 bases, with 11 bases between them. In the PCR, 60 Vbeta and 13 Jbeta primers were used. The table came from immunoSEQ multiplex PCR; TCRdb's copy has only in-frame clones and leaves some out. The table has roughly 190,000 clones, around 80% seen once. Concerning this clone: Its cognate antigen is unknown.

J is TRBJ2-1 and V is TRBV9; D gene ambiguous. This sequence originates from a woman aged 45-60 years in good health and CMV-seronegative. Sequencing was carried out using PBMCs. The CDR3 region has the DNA TGTGCCAGCAGCCCCCGTTCCTCCTCCTACAATGAGCAGTTCTTC. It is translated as CASSPRSSSYNEQFF.